The clone carrying this T cell receptor (beta chain) has at least ten counts. From the PCR reads, TCRdb called clonotypes with MiXCR, one entry per CDR3 protein. The sample lists approximately 680,000 distinct CDR3 sequences; around 25% were seen once. The data originate from a study of molecular identifiers for immune sequencing clone quantification. The germline CDR1 and CDR2 sequences are MNHEY and SVGAGI. Trimming stripped 6 bases from V and 1 base from J, with 9 bases between. The CDR3 is 13 amino acids. This TCR came from a human donor in good health. Some libraries in this study had Jurkat cell RNA spiked in. The chain combines TRBV6-5 with TRBJ1-1, with D unclear. Material: naive CD8+ T cells from blood, with Jurkat cell RNA spiked in. Noted subset: FACS-sorted CD8+CD4-CCR7+CD45RA+ naive T cells. CDR3 coding DNA: TGTGCCAGCAGGATCGGCCAGAACACTGAAGCTTTCTTT. Amino acids: CASRIGQNTEAFF.